The clone carrying this T cell receptor beta chain turned up a few times. These data come from a study of cytomegalovirus exposure and HLA in healthy donors. Study information: Early released data comprised 80 million or so unique TCRs from HLA-typed donors.

PCR used 60 Vbeta primers and 13 Jbeta primers. TCRdb keeps only in-frame clones here, not all; method: immunoSEQ multiplex PCR. The sample yields around 140,000 clones, approximately 80% seen once. CDR1 is LGHNA, CDR2 YNFKEQ, per germline. The V end was cut by 0 bases, the J end by 3 bases, with 11 bases between. The CDR3 totals 15 residues. This sequence originates from a male donor in good health and CMV-seronegative. The sample comprised PBMCs. This rearrangement joins TRBV4-2 to TRBJ2-5; the D gene is possibly TRBD2 (7 bases). This chain's CDR3 is CASSQEGGREETQYF. In DNA form, the CDR3 reads TGTGCCAGCAGCCAAGAGGGGGGGCGGGAAGAGACCCAGTACTTC.